The next 3 T cell receptor beta chains were all read from a single sample in a study of T cells in Graves' hyperthyroidism and ophthalmopathy. It was RNA transcripts that yielded the amplified TCR beta CDR3 regions. First-round RT-PCR of the TCR CDR3 relied on the HTBI primer set. MiXCR was run by TCRdb on the multiplex PCR reads, yielding one entry per CDR3 protein. This sample has approximately 330,000 distinct CDR3 sequences, with 21% found just once. The sequenced material came from blood. The receptors here all came from a woman aged 45-65 years with Graves' hyperthyroidism.

In this sample, this clonotype turned up a few times. V and J are TRBV3-1 and TRBJ1-2; tentatively, D is TRBD1 (5 bases). V lost 4 bases to trimming and J lost 8 bases, with 17 bases between them. This CDR3 has 14 residues. Per germline, CDR1 LGHDT and CDR2 YNNKEL (reference sequence). CDR3 DNA: TGTGCCAGCAGCCCCCAAGACGGGGCGCGAGGCTACACCTTC. Its translation: CASSPQDGARGYTF.

Ten or more counts support this clonotype. The genes are TRBV28 and TRBJ2-1; 7 positions agree with TRBD2. The CDR3 is 16 amino acids. Germline trimming cut 3 bases from V and 0 bases from J; bases unmatched to any gene: 5. Germline V gene sequence: CDR1 MDHEN, CDR2 SYDVKM. CDR3 protein: CASSFGGGSSYNEQFF. CDR3 sequence (DNA): TGTGCCAGCAGTTTTGGGGGGGGGAGCTCCTACAATGAGCAGTTCTTC.

The genes are TRBV6-1 and TRBJ1-3, with no clear D. Germline V gives CDR1 MNHNS, CDR2 SASEGT. This CDR3 region has 16 residues. V gave up 6 bases and J gave up 0 bases, with 15 bases separating them. CDR3 amino acids: CASRREGGSSGNTIYF. The CDR3 nucleotides are TGTGCCAGCAGGAGGGAGGGAGGGAGCTCTGGAAACACCATATATTTT.